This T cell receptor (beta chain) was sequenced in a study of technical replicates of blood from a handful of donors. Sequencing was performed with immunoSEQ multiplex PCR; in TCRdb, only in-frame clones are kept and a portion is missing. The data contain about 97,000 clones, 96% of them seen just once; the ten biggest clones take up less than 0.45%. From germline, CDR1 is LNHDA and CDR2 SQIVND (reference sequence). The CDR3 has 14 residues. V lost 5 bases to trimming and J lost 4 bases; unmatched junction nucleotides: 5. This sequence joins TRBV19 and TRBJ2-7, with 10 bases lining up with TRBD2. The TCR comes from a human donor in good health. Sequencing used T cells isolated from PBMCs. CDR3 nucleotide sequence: TGTGCCAGTAGTTCTAGCGGGAGTGGGTACGAGCAGTACTTC. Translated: CASSSSGSGYEQYF.